This T cell receptor beta chain emerged from a study of shared clonotypes between healthy human individuals. Libraries were prepared by immunoSEQ multiplex PCR; TCRdb keeps only in-frame clonotypes and omits some of them. The repertoire holds around 1.1 million clones, with roughly 74% as singletons. All donors qualified as healthy HIV-negative adults and had experienced no recent acute infections or vaccinations. The CDR3 is 16 residues long. V shed 2 bases and J 6 bases; nucleotides not matched to a gene: 7. Germline loops: CDR1 MDHEN, CDR2 SYDVKM. The source of this sequence is a man aged 18 to 30 in good health. Some clones in this sample may be carry-over from other donors' samples. The chain links TRBV28 to TRBJ2-2; 9 positions match TRBD1. Sequenced input: memory CD4+ T cells from PBMCs. As to subset: CD45RA-negative fraction. In DNA, the CDR3 is TGTGCCAGCAGTTTACCGGGACAGGGTTGGGCCGGGGAGCTGTTTTTT. It translates to CASSLPGQGWAGELFF.